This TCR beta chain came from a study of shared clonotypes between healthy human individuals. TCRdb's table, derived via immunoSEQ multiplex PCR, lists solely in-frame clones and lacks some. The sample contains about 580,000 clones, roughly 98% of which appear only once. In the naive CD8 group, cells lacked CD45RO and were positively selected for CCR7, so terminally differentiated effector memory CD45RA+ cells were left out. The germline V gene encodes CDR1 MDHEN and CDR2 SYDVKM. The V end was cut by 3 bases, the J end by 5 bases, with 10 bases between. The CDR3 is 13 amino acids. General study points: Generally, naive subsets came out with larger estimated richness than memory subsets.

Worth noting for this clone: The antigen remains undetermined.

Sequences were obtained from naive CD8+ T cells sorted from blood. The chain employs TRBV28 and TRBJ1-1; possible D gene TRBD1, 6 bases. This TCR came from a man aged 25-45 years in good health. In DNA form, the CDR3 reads TGTGCCAGCAGTTTTCCAGGGGTGACTGAAGCTTTCTTT. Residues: CASSFPGVTEAFF.